A single sample is the source of the 25 T cell receptor beta chains below, sequenced in a study of cytomegalovirus exposure and HLA in healthy donors (dated by TCRdb to the late 2010s). The library was prepared using the immunoSEQ multiplex PCR assay. This is the immuneACCESS table as TCRdb keeps it, with only in-frame sequences that have V and J called. A part of the clones is gone; compared with another copy, unresolved V genes explain less than half, and the rest is unexplained. The sample table records more than 95,000 clones; roughly 89% of these occur just once. Jointly, the top ten make up 1% to 1.4% of the sample. The source material was PBMCs. These receptors originate from a woman younger than 35 in good health and CMV-seronegative.

This rearrangement joins TRBV5-5 to TRBJ1-5; D unresolved. The CDR3 loop spans 15 amino acids. From germline, CDR1 is SGHKS and CDR2 YYEKEE (reference sequence). V shed 1 base and J shed 0 bases, with 8 bases lying between them. This chain's CDR3 is CASSLLRDSNQPQHF. The CDR3 DNA is TGTGCCAGCAGCTTGCTGCGGGATAGCAATCAGCCCCAGCATTTT.

The rearrangement uses TRBV7-9 and TRBJ2-1; unclear D gene. Trimming took 5 bases from V and 0 from J, leaving 14 bases between them. The CDR3 is 16 residues long. CDR1 is SEHNR, CDR2 FQNEAQ, per germline (reference sequence). CDR3 sequence reads: CASSKAEMSSYNEQFF. As DNA, the CDR3 is TGTGCCAGCAGCAAGGCGGAGATGAGCTCCTACAATGAGCAGTTCTTC.

The chain links TRBV28 to TRBJ2-1, with 10 bases matching TRBD1. CDR1 MDHEN and CDR2 SYDVKM come from the germline V gene. The CDR3 contains 18 residues. With V trimmed by 4 bases and J by 4 bases, 13 bases remained unmatched. The CDR3, as DNA: TGTGCCAGCAGTTCTTTATTCGGGGGACAGGGGAAATACAATGAGCAGTTCTTC. Amino acids: CASSSLFGGQGKYNEQFF.

The chain carries TRBV18 and TRBJ2-1; 9 bases fit TRBD1. With 3 bases clipped from V and 8 bases from J, the junction kept 11 bases outside the gene matches. Germline V lookup: CDR1 KGHSH, CDR2 LQKENI. The CDR3 is made up of 16 amino acids. The CDR3 DNA reads as TGTGCCAGCTCACCCATTAGGACAGGGGAAAAGGATGAGCAGTTCTTC. Its translation is CASSPIRTGEKDEQFF. The whole variable domain, filled in from reference TRBV18 and TRBJ2-1, reads NAGVMQNPRHLVRRRGQEARLRCSPMKGHSHVYWYRQLPEEGLKFMVYLQKENIIDESGMPKERFSAEFPKEGPSILRIQQVVRGDSAAYFCASSPIRTGEKDEQFFGPGTRLTVL.

The V and J genes are TRBV11-2 and TRBJ2-3, with 9 bases matching TRBD1. Trimming at V came to 5 bases and at J to 6 bases, leaving 15 bases not matched to a gene. Germline values: CDR1 SGHAT, CDR2 FQNNGV. This CDR3 contains 17 residues. In nucleotides, the CDR3 is TGTGCCAGCAGCCAGCGAGCAACAGGGGGCCTAATGGATACGCAGTATTTT. It codes for CASSQRATGGLMDTQYF.

The V gene is TRBV9, the J gene TRBJ2-5; possible D gene TRBD1, 6 bases. CDR3 length: 15 residues. Germline-derived CDR1 and CDR2 are SGDLS and YYNGEE. Trimming took off 4 bases at V and 5 bases at J, with 18 bases between the two ends. CDR3 region: CASSLTSDSWETQYF. The CDR3 nucleotides are TGTGCCAGCAGCTTGACCTCGGACAGTTGGGAGACCCAGTACTTC.

This clone was detected once. The rearrangement uses TRBV27 and TRBJ1-2, with no clear D. The germline CDR1 and CDR2 sequences are MNHEY and SMNVEV (reference sequence). Deletions cut 3 bases from V and 8 bases from J, with 13 bases between. The CDR3 sequence is 13 residues long. The CDR3 here is CASSFIGVRGYTF. CDR3 bases: TGTGCCAGCAGTTTTATTGGAGTACGCGGCTACACCTTC.

The genes are TRBV7-2 and TRBJ1-5; 7 nucleotides align to TRBD1. The germline CDR1 and CDR2 sequences are SGHTA and FQGNSA. CDR3 length equals 19 residues. J gave up 0 bases and V 3 bases, and 14 bases lay outside the gene matches. CDR3 in DNA: TGTGCCAGCAGCTTGCCGGGACAGACGATACCTTATAGCAATCAGCCCCAGCATTTT. Translating it yields CASSLPGQTIPYSNQPQHF.

The chain has TRBV5-1 and TRBJ1-2, with D possibly TRBD1 on 5 matching bases. Germline values: CDR1 SGHRS, CDR2 YFSETQ. The CDR3 consists of 14 residues. Trimming removed 4 bases at V and 0 bases at J, with 10 bases between. CDR3 sequence (DNA): TGCGCCAGCAGCACCGTAGGGGCTAACTATGGCTACACCTTC. Translated, it gives CASSTVGANYGYTF.

The chain recombines TRBV15 with TRBJ1-4; 7 positions agree with TRBD1. The germline V gene encodes CDR1 LNHNV and CDR2 YYDKDF (reference sequence). The CDR3 loop spans 17 amino acids. The V and J ends lost 0 bases and 8 bases, in that order; junction bases with no gene match: 12. CDR3 nucleotide sequence: TGTGCCACCAGCAGAGACGTAAGGAACAGGGGATGGGAAAAACTGTTTTTT. Residues: CATSRDVRNRGWEKLFF.

The genes are TRBV9 and TRBJ2-2; TRBD2 matches 14 bases. From germline, CDR1 is SGDLS and CDR2 YYNGEE. This CDR3 is built from 17 residues. The V gene end was trimmed by 3 bases and the J gene end by 4 bases; junction bases not matched to a gene: 5. The CDR3 loop reads CASSGLAGGPGTGELFF. Written as DNA, the CDR3 is TGTGCCAGCAGCGGACTAGCGGGAGGGCCGGGCACCGGGGAGCTGTTTTTT.

This clone was detected only a few times. The rearrangement uses TRBV18 and TRBJ1-2, with TRBD1 matching 9 bases. This CDR3 has 16 amino acids. Germline lookup yields CDR1 KGHSH and CDR2 LQKENI. V gave up 3 bases and J gave up 4 bases; unmatched junction bases: 9. CDR3 in DNA: TGTGCCAGCTCACCCGGGACAGGGTCCCCTCCCTATGGCTACACCTTC. Amino acids: CASSPGTGSPPYGYTF.

The chain carries TRBV7-2 and TRBJ1-4, with D perhaps matching TRBD1 (5 bases). Trimming took off 5 bases at V and 7 bases at J, with 17 bases between the two ends. Germline loops: CDR1 SGHTA, CDR2 FQGNSA. The CDR3 has 15 residues. CDR3 DNA sequence: TGTGCCAGCAGCGAAGGCCGGGGGAGGGGTGAAAAACTGTTTTTT. It translates to CASSEGRGRGEKLFF.

This clone has only one observation. V is TRBV28 and J is TRBJ2-5; 12 bases line up with TRBD2. CDR1 MDHEN and CDR2 SYDVKM come from the germline V gene. This CDR3 has 17 residues. Trimming removed 2 bases from V and 0 bases from J; junction bases left unmatched: 4. The CDR3: CASSLGLAGGYQETQYF. In DNA form, the CDR3 reads TGTGCCAGCAGTTTAGGGCTAGCGGGAGGGTACCAAGAGACCCAGTACTTC.

In this sample, this clone turned up many times. The chain has TRBV7-8 and TRBJ2-3; 7 bases align to TRBD2. Germline CDR1 SGHVS, CDR2 FQNEAQ. The J segment lost 2 bases and the V segment lost 5 bases, leaving 7 bases of the junction unmatched. This CDR3 is 15 amino acids long. This CDR3 reads CASSEWGGSTDTQYF. The CDR3 DNA sequence: TGTGCCAGCAGCGAATGGGGGGGATCCACAGATACGCAGTATTTT.

This clone was picked up a small number of times. The chain combines TRBV7-2 with TRBJ2-7; the D is unclear. Trimming cost V 4 bases and J 4 bases, with 11 bases left between them. The CDR3 is 13 amino acids. Per the germline V gene, CDR1 is SGHTA and CDR2 is FQGNSA. The CDR3 spells CASSSSWAYEQYV. In nucleotides, the CDR3 is TGTGCCAGCAGCTCCAGTTGGGCATACGAGCAGTACGTC.

This sequence joins TRBV30 and TRBJ2-1, with D unresolved. The CDR3 spans 14 residues. With 3 bases removed from V and 9 bases from J, the gap between germline ends came to 18 bases. Germline V CDR1 and CDR2: GTSNPN, SVGIG (reference sequence). This chain's CDR3 is CAWRMRPNKAEQFF. In DNA, the CDR3 is TGTGCCTGGAGAATGCGGCCCAACAAGGCTGAGCAGTTCTTC.

This rearrangement joins TRBV15 to TRBJ2-7; 8 bases align to TRBD2. The CDR3 consists of 14 residues. Germline-derived CDR1 and CDR2 are LNHNV and YYDKDF (reference sequence). J gave up 7 bases and V 1 base, and 6 bases lay outside the gene matches. The CDR3 DNA reads as TGTGCCACCAGCAGAGTAGTAGCGGGGAAAGAGCAGTACTTC. It encodes CATSRVVAGKEQYF.

In this sample, this clone turned up once. The gene calls are TRBV28 and TRBJ1-2; D gene ambiguous. The CDR3 totals 11 residues. Germline values: CDR1 MDHEN, CDR2 SYDVKM. Deletions cut 3 bases from V and 8 bases from J, with 7 bases between. CDR3 sequence (DNA): TGTGCCAGCAGTTTTAAGGAGGGCTACACCTTC. Translation gives CASSFKEGYTF.

The chain has TRBV28 and TRBJ1-1, with D tentatively TRBD1 (6 bases). V lost 6 bases, J lost 11 bases, and 13 bases lay in between. In germline, CDR1 is MDHEN, CDR2 SYDVKM. This CDR3 is 11 amino acids long. The CDR3 bases are TGTGCCAGCAGCGTCGGGGGGCCTGCTTTCTTT. This translates into CASSVGGPAFF.

This clone appeared a single time. The chain links TRBV29-1 to TRBJ2-3, with TRBD2 matching 7 bases. CDR1 and CDR2 (germline): SQVTM, ANQGSEA. Trimming took 0 bases from V and 3 from J; bases not matched to a gene: 6. The CDR3 totals 15 residues. CDR3 DNA sequence: TGCAGCGTTGAAGATCCCAGCGGGGCGACAGATACGCAGTATTTT. Translated: CSVEDPSGATDTQYF.

The chain combines TRBV27 with TRBJ1-2; D not resolved. Trimming pared 3 bases from V and 2 bases from J, leaving 7 bases between. The CDR3 has 13 residues. Germline values: CDR1 MNHEY, CDR2 SMNVEV (reference sequence). DNA for the CDR3: TGTGCCAGCAGTTTGTTTGGCAACTATGGCTACACCTTC. Translated: CASSLFGNYGYTF.

V gene TRBV28 combines with J gene TRBJ1-1; 7 nucleotides line up with TRBD1. The V gene end was trimmed by 4 bases and the J gene end by 8 bases; junction bases not matched to a gene: 7. From germline, CDR1 is MDHEN and CDR2 SYDVKM. The CDR3 is 13 residues long. Here the CDR3 DNA reads TGTGCCAGCAGTTCCGGGACAGCAATAGAAGCTTTCTTT. It translates to CASSSGTAIEAFF.

In DNA, the CDR3 is TGTGCCAGCAGCCCGAACCCGGGACTAGCGGCTCAGGAGACCCAGTACTTC. The encoded protein is CASSPNPGLAAQETQYF. The rearrangement links TRBV4-2 to TRBJ2-5; TRBD2 aligns across 11 bases. Germline CDR1 and CDR2: LGHNA and YNFKEQ. V trimming: 4 bases; J trimming: 5 bases; junction bases outside the gene matches: 12. The CDR3 covers 17 residues.

V and J are TRBV30 and TRBJ2-7; a weak D match, TRBD1 (6 bases). CDR1 and CDR2 from the germline V gene are GTSNPN and SVGIG (reference sequence). This CDR3 comprises 13 residues. Trimming pared 1 base from V and 9 bases from J, leaving 16 bases between. CDR3 loop: CAWSDRDTGRQYV. CDR3 bases: TGTGCCTGGAGTGACCGGGACACCGGAAGGCAGTACGTC.